The 16 T cell receptor beta chains listed next were all sequenced from one sample in a study of shared clonotypes between healthy human individuals. Measured with immunoSEQ multiplex PCR; TCRdb has only the in-frame clones, and not every one. The repertoire holds roughly 1,000,000 clones, with around 78% as singletons. Sequenced sample: memory CD4+ T cells from PBMCs. Regarding subset: CD45RA-negative fraction. Receptor source: a man younger than 35 in good health. Some clones in this sample may be carry-over from other donors' samples.

This chain connects TRBV9 to TRBJ2-5; TRBD2 agrees at 10 bases. CDR3 length: 14 amino acids. Germline V gene data show CDR1 as SGDLS and CDR2 as YYNGEE. With 4 bases clipped from V and 2 bases from J, the junction kept 2 bases outside the gene matches. The CDR3 region is CASSLAGGQETQYF. CDR3 sequence (DNA): TGTGCCAGCAGCTTAGCGGGAGGACAAGAGACCCAGTACTTC.

This clone was recorded a few times. The chain recombines TRBV28 with TRBJ1-1; no clear D. Per germline, CDR1 MDHEN and CDR2 SYDVKM. V shed 3 bases and J shed 1 base, with 12 bases lying between them. CDR3 length: 15 amino acids. The CDR3 is CASSFVTRRNTEAFF. CDR3 bases: TGTGCCAGCAGTTTCGTTACGCGCAGGAACACTGAAGCTTTCTTT.

The chain has TRBV18 and TRBJ2-7; no firm D call. The germline V and J ends were trimmed by 6 bases and 2 bases, with 11 bases remaining between them. The CDR3 runs 13 residues. In germline, CDR1 is KGHSH, CDR2 LQKENI. The CDR3 coding sequence is TGTGCCAGCTCCCTTATGGCTGCCTACGAGCAGTACTTC. It encodes CASSLMAAYEQYF.

The chain links TRBV19 to TRBJ1-2; perhaps TRBD1 as D (5 bases). In germline, CDR1 is LNHDA, CDR2 SQIVND (reference sequence). Trimming cost V 7 bases and J 0 bases, with 9 bases left between them. The CDR3 sequence is 13 residues long. The CDR3 sequence: CASTIGANYGYTF. The CDR3, as DNA: TGTGCCAGTACCATAGGGGCTAACTATGGCTACACCTTC. The complete variable domain, with remaining parts taken from reference TRBV19 and TRBJ1-2, reads DGGITQSPKYLFRKEGQNVTLSCEQNLNHDAMYWYRQDPGQGLRLIYYSQIVNDFQKGDIAEGYSVSREKKESFPLTVTSAQKNPTAFYLCASTIGANYGYTFGSGTRLTVV.

This clone was counted a single time. The chain links TRBV5-5 to TRBJ2-2; D possibly corresponds to TRBD2 (6 bases). Trimming took 4 bases from V and 1 from J, leaving 14 bases between them. This CDR3 is built from 16 residues. The V gene's germline CDR1 is SGHKS and CDR2 YYEKEE (reference sequence). CDR3 region: CASSPVGGGNTGELFF. The DNA for the CDR3 is TGTGCCAGCAGCCCCGTGGGGGGAGGGAACACCGGGGAGCTGTTTTTT.

This clone was counted a single time. The chain carries TRBV5-6 and TRBJ1-2, with 7 bases lining up with TRBD1. V dropped 0 bases and J dropped 8; count of bases not matched to a gene: 10. The CDR3 has 15 amino acids. CDR1 is SGHDT and CDR2 is YYEEEE in the germline V gene. CDR3 bases: TGTGCCAGCAGCTTGGGAGTGACAGGGCCTGGCGGCTACACCTTC. Translation gives CASSLGVTGPGGYTF.

This clone was seen a handful of times. Other nucleotide sequences in the sample specify the same CDR3. The rearrangement links TRBV6-6 to TRBJ1-1; D remains ambiguous. Germline V gene sequence: CDR1 MNHNY, CDR2 SVGAGI (reference sequence). The V end was cut by 0 bases, the J end by 0 bases, with 2 bases between. CDR3 length equals 13 residues. The CDR3: CASSYSVNTEAFF. The CDR3 bases are TGTGCCAGCAGTTACTCCGTGAACACTGAAGCTTTCTTT.

This clone was detected only once. This rearrangement joins TRBV4-2 to TRBJ1-2; TRBD1 agrees at 10 bases. V was clipped by 3 bases and J by 1 base; unmatched bases: 5. The CDR3 totals 16 residues. Looked up from germline, CDR1 is LGHNA and CDR2 is YNFKEQ. DNA for the CDR3: TGTGCCAGCAGCCAGGGAAGGACAGGGGGTAACTATGGCTACACCTTC. It translates to CASSQGRTGGNYGYTF.

The chain carries TRBV5-4 and TRBJ2-5; TRBD2 matches 9 bases. There are 14 residues in the CDR3. The ends lost 0 bases at V and 5 bases at J; junction bases unmatched: 2. Per the germline V gene, CDR1 is SGHNT and CDR2 is YYREEE (reference sequence). CDR3 DNA: TGTGCCAGCAGCTTGGGGGCGGGAGGGGAGACCCAGTACTTC. Its protein is CASSLGAGGETQYF.

This clone was seen many times. The V and J genes are TRBV7-2 and TRBJ1-5; D unresolved. The CDR3 has 12 amino acids. From germline, CDR1 is SGHTA and CDR2 FQGNSA. Trimming removed 0 bases from V and 7 bases from J, with 4 bases in between. In DNA, the CDR3 is TGTGCCAGCAGCTTAGCGTGGCAGCCCCAGCATTTT. Translation gives CASSLAWQPQHF.

About this clone itself: This sample includes further DNA sequences coding for the same CDR3. The chain carries TRBV2 and TRBJ2-1, with a weak D call TRBD2 (7 bases). The CDR3 runs 14 residues. Germline lookup yields CDR1 SNHLY and CDR2 FYNNEI. V shed 6 bases and J shed 3 bases, with 12 bases lying between them. The CDR3 spells CASRGAGVYNEQFF. The CDR3, as DNA: TGTGCCAGCAGGGGGGCGGGAGTCTACAATGAGCAGTTCTTC.

The rearrangement links TRBV4-1 to TRBJ2-1; 14 nucleotides align to TRBD2. The germline V gene encodes CDR1 MGHRA and CDR2 YSYEKL. The trim removed 2 bases at V and 7 bases at J, leaving 7 bases unmatched. This CDR3 comprises 17 residues. The DNA of the CDR3 is TGCGCCAGCAGCCAACCGGGACTAGCGGGAGTGAGTAATGAGCAGTTCTTC. It encodes CASSQPGLAGVSNEQFF.

On this clone itself: Possible read error: a much larger clone is one base away. In the same sample, other DNA sequences code for this CDR3. The rearrangement uses TRBV30 and TRBJ1-5, with D uncertain. Germline lookup yields CDR1 GTSNPN and CDR2 SVGIG (reference sequence). V lost 0 bases to trimming and J lost 2 bases, with 5 bases between them. The CDR3 consists of 13 residues. In nucleotides, the CDR3 is TGTGCCTGGAGTGTGGCAGGCAATCAGCCCCAGCATTTT. This codes for CAWSVAGNQPQHF.

In this sample, this clone turned up once. The chain combines TRBV4-2 with TRBJ2-6, with D perhaps TRBD1 or TRBD2 (6 bases each). The germline CDR1 and CDR2 sequences are LGHNA and YNFKEQ. Trimming cost V 0 bases and J 3 bases, with 12 bases left between them. The CDR3 totals 17 residues. The CDR3 region has the DNA TGTGCCAGCAGCCAAGATGGAGGGGGGAGTGGGGCCAACGTCCTGACTTTC. Residues: CASSQDGGGSGANVLTF.

This clone turned up a few times. The gene calls are TRBV29-1 and TRBJ1-1; D unresolved. The CDR3 spans 12 residues. The V end lost 1 base, the J end lost 8 bases, and 11 bases lay between the germline ends. Germline CDR1 SQVTM, CDR2 ANQGSEA. DNA for the CDR3: TGCAGCGTTGAAGGGCTGGGTGGGGAAGCTTTCTTT. Translated: CSVEGLGGEAFF.

This rearrangement joins TRBV5-4 to TRBJ2-2; D possibly uses TRBD1 or TRBD2 (7 bases each). Trimming took off 3 bases at V and 5 bases at J, with 17 bases between the two ends. The CDR3 consists of 16 residues. CDR1 is SGHNT and CDR2 is YYREEE in the germline V gene (reference sequence). The DNA of the CDR3 is TGTGCCAGCAGCTCGGCTAGACAGGGAGGGACCGGGGAGCTGTTTTTT. Translating it yields CASSSARQGGTGELFF.